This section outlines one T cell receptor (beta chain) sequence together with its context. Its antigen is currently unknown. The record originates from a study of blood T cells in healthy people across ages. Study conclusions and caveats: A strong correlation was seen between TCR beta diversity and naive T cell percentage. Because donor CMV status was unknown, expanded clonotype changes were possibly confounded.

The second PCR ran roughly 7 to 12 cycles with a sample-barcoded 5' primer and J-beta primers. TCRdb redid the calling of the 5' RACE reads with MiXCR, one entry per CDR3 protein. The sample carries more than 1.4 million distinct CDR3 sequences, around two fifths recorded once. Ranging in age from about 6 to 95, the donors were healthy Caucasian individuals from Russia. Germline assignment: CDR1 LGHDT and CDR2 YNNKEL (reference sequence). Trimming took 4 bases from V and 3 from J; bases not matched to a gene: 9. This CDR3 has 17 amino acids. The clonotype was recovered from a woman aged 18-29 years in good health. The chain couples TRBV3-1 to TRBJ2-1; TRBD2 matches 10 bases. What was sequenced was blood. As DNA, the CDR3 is TGTGCCAGCAGCCTAAGGTCCCAGCGGGGGGGCTACAATGAGCAGTTCTTC. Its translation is CASSLRSQRGGYNEQFF.